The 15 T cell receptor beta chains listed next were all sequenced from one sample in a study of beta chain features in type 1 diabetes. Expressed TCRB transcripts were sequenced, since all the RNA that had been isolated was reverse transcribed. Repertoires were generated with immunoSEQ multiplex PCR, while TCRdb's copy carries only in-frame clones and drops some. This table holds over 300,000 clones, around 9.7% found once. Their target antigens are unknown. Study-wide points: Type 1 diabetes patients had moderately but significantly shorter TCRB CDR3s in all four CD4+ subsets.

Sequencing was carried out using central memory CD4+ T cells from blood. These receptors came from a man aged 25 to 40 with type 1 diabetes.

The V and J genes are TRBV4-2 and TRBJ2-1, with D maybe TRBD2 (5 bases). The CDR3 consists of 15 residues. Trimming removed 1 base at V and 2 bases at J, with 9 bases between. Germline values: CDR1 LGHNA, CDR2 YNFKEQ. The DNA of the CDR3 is TGTGCCAGCAGCCAAGTGTCAGCGGCCTACAATGAGCAGTTCTTC. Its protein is CASSQVSAAYNEQFF.

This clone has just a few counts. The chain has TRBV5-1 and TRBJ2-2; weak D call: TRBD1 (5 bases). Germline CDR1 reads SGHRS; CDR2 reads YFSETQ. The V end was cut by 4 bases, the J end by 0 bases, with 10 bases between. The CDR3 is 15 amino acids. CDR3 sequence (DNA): TGCGCCAGCAGCCCTGGGGCAGCGAACACCGGGGAGCTGTTTTTT. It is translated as CASSPGAANTGELFF.

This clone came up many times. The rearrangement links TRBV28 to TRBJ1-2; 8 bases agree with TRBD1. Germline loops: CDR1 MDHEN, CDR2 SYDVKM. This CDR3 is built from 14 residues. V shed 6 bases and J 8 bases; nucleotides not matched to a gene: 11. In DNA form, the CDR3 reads TGTGCCAGCAGACAGACAGGGGCGAAGGGAGGCTACACCTTC. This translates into CASRQTGAKGGYTF.

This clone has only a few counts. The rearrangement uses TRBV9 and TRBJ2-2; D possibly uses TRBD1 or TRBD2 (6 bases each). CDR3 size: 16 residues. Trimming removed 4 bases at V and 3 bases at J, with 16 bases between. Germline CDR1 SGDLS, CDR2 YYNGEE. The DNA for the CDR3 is TGTGCCAGCAGCCTCGAATGGGGGGCCGACACCGGGGAGCTGTTTTTT. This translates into CASSLEWGADTGELFF. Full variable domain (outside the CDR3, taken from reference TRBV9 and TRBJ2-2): DSGVTQTPKHLITATGQRVTLRCSPRSGDLSVYWYQQSLDQGLQFLIQYYNGEERAKGNILERFSAQQFPDLHSELNLSSLELGDSALYFCASSLEWGADTGELFFGEGSRLTVL.

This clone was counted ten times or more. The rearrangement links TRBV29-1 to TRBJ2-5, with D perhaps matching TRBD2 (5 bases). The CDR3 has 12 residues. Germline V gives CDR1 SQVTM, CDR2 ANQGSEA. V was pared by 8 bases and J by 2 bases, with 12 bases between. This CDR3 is CSFRRDQETQYF. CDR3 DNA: TGCAGCTTCCGACGGGATCAAGAGACCCAGTACTTC.

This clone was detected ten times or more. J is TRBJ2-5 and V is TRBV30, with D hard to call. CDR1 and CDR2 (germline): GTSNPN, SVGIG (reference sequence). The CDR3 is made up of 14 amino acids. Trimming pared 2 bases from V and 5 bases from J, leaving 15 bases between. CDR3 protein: CAWSPGSPPETQYF. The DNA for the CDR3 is TGTGCCTGGAGTCCCGGATCGCCCCCGGAGACCCAGTACTTC.

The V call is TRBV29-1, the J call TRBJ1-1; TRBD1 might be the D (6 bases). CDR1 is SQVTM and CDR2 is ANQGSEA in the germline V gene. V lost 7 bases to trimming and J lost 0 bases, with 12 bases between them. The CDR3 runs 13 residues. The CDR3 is CSAQDRVNTEAFF. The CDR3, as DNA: TGCAGCGCCCAGGACAGAGTGAACACTGAAGCTTTCTTT.

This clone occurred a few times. The CDR3 nucleotides read TGTGCCTGGAGCTCTCAGACAGGGACTGGCTACACCTTC. Amino acid sequence: CAWSSQTGTGYTF. The chain joins TRBV30 to TRBJ1-2; 7 nucleotides agree with TRBD1. The germline CDR1 and CDR2 sequences are GTSNPN and SVGIG (reference sequence). V lost 3 bases to trimming and J lost 7 bases; unmatched junction nucleotides: 8. The CDR3 covers 13 residues.

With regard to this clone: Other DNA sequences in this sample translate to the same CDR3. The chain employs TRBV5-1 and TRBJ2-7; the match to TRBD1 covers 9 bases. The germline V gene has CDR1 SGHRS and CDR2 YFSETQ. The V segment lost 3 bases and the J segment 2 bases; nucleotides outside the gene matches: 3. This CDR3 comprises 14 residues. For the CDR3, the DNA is TGCGCCAGCAGCTCCCGGGACAGGGCCTACGAGCAGTACTTC. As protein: CASSSRDRAYEQYF.

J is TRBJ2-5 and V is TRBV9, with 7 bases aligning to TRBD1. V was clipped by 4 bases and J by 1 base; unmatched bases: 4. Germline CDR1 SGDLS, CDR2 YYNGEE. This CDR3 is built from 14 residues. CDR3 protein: CASSSRTGQETQYF. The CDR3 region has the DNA TGTGCCAGCAGCTCCAGGACAGGCCAAGAGACCCAGTACTTC. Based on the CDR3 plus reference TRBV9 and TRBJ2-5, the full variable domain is DSGVTQTPKHLITATGQRVTLRCSPRSGDLSVYWYQQSLDQGLQFLIQYYNGEERAKGNILERFSAQQFPDLHSELNLSSLELGDSALYFCASSSRTGQETQYFGPGTRLLVL.

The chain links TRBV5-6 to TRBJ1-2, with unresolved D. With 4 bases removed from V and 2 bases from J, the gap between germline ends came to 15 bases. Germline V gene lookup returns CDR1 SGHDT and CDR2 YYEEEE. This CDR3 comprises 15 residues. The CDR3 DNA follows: TGTGCCAGCAGCCCGGGCCTCTATGGGAACTATGGCTACACCTTC. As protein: CASSPGLYGNYGYTF.

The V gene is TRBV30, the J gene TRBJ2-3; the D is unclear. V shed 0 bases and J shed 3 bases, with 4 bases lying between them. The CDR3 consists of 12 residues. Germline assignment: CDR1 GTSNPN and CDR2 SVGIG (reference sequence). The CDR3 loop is CAWSVPTDTQYF. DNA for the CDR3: TGTGCCTGGAGTGTACCAACAGATACGCAGTATTTT.

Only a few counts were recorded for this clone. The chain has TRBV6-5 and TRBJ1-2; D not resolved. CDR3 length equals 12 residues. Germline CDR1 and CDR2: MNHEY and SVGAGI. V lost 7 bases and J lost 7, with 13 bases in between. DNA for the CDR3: TGTGCCAGCAAAGACTATGGTCGTGGCTACACCTTC. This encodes CASKDYGRGYTF.

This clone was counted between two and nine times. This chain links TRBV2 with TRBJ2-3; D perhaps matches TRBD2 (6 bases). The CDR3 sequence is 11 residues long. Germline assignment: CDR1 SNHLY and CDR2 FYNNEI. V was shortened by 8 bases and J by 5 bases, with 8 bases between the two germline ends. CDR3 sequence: CASLREDTQYF. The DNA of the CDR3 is TGTGCCAGCCTGCGGGAAGATACGCAGTATTTT.

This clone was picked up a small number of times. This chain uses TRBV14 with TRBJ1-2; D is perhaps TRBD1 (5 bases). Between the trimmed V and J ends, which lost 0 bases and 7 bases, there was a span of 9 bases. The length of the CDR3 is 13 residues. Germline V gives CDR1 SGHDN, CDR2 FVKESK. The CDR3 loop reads CASSQDNGGGYTF. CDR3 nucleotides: TGTGCCAGCAGCCAAGATAATGGGGGTGGCTACACCTTC.